These 31 T cell receptor beta chains were sequenced from one sample in a study of molecular identifiers for immune sequencing clone quantification (dated by TCRdb to 2017 to 2018). Library method: PCR. TCRdb names Illumina HiSeq 4000 as the instrument used. TCRdb trimmed public reads at Q25 via fastp, called clones via MiXCR and kept in-frame beta chains. A single entry per CDR3 protein holds the most common genes and DNA from its merged rows. The sample yields 60,000 to 70,000 distinct CDR3 sequences; around 17% were counted once. 1.5% of the sample is taken by the ten largest. Input material: naive CD8+ T cells from blood, with Jurkat cell RNA spiked in. Per the publication, the cell subset or site label means: FACS-sorted CD8+CD4-CCR7+CD45RA+ naive T cells. The receptors were sampled from a human donor in good health. Some libraries in this study had Jurkat cell RNA spiked in.

This clonotype was seen many times. The J gene is TRBJ2-3, the V gene TRBV29-1, with 8 bases fitting TRBD2. From germline, CDR1 is SQVTM and CDR2 ANQGSEA. CDR3 length: 13 amino acids. V was pared by 7 bases and J by 2 bases, with 5 bases of the junction left unmatched. The CDR3 bases are TGCAGCGGAAATAGCGGGAACACAGATACGCAGTATTTT. Residues: CSGNSGNTDTQYF.

This clonotype was counted many times. The CDR3: CSASKQGLGTDTQYF. The CDR3 bases are TGCAGTGCCAGTAAACAGGGGCTGGGCACAGATACGCAGTATTTT. V and J are TRBV20-1 and TRBJ2-3; TRBD1 aligns across 7 bases. The length of the CDR3 is 15 residues. Germline CDR1 is DFQATT and CDR2 is SNEGSKA (reference sequence). V trimming: 6 bases; J trimming: 1 base; junction bases outside the gene matches: 10.

A remark on this clonotype: A clone one base away is much larger, so this may be a read error. The chain employs TRBV19 and TRBJ1-5; D is undetermined. CDR3 length equals 13 residues. From germline, CDR1 is LNHDA and CDR2 SQIVND (reference sequence). Here the CDR3 DNA reads TGTGCCAGTAAATTCGGCGGTGGCCAGCCCCAGCTTTTT. Its translation is CASKFGGGQPQLF.

This clonotype was recorded many times. The V call is TRBV30, the J call TRBJ2-5; unclear D gene. Germline V CDR1 and CDR2: GTSNPN, SVGIG (reference sequence). This CDR3 has 14 amino acids. The ends were cut back, 1 base at V and 1 base at J, with 10 bases in the middle. The DNA of the CDR3 is TGTGCCTGGAGTGAGGGTTGGGGCCAAGAGACCCAGTACTTC. Protein: CAWSEGWGQETQYF.

This clonotype showed up many times. The V and J genes are TRBV13 and TRBJ2-2; no firm D call. V was shortened by 0 bases and J by 6 bases, with 5 bases between the two germline ends. This CDR3 has 13 residues. The germline V gene encodes CDR1 PRHDT and CDR2 FYEKMQ (reference sequence). In DNA, the CDR3 is TGTGCCAGCAGCTTAGGTCCCCCCGGGGAGCTGTTTTTT. It encodes CASSLGPPGELFF.

This clonotype was recorded at least ten times. The rearrangement uses TRBV4-1 and TRBJ2-4; D call uncertain. The CDR3 consists of 13 residues. Germline V gene lookup returns CDR1 MGHRA and CDR2 YSYEKL. V was shortened by 0 bases and J by 15 bases, with 15 bases between the two germline ends. In DNA form, the CDR3 reads TGCGCCAGCAGCCAAGATGTCGTGGCGGTCTCGTACTTC. This sequence encodes CASSQDVVAVSYF.

About this clonotype itself: This sequence may be a read error, since a much larger clone differs from it by one base. This sequence joins TRBV6-1 and TRBJ1-3; TRBD1 matches 7 bases. Germline V gives CDR1 MNHNS, CDR2 SASEGT. The CDR3 covers 17 residues. J gave up 5 bases and V 2 bases, and 12 bases lay outside the gene matches. CDR3 in DNA: TGTGCCAGCAGTGAACCCCTTGATTGGACAGGCAGAAACACCATATATTTT. Amino acids: CASSEPLDWTGRNTIYF.

This clonotype came up a few times. The chain recombines TRBV19 with TRBJ2-1, with D possibly TRBD1 on 8 matching bases. Germline CDR1 LNHDA, CDR2 SQIVND (reference sequence). V gave up 3 bases and J gave up 4 bases, with 22 bases separating them. The length of the CDR3 is 18 residues. CDR3 bases: TGTGCCAGTAGTATTCCACAGGGGGGGCTAGCGGTTTACAATGAGCAGTTCTTC. Its protein product is CASSIPQGGLAVYNEQFF.

This clonotype was seen ten or more times. The chain joins TRBV28 to TRBJ2-7, with D tentatively TRBD1 or TRBD2 (5 bases each). The germline V gene encodes CDR1 MDHEN and CDR2 SYDVKM. CDR3 length: 13 amino acids. V was pared by 6 bases and J by 4 bases, with 13 bases between. Here the CDR3 reads CASRASEGYEQYF. The CDR3 region has the DNA TGTGCCAGCAGAGCCTCCGAGGGGTACGAGCAGTACTTC.

At least ten counts were recorded for this clonotype. J is TRBJ2-5 and V is TRBV27, with 9 bases aligning to TRBD1. Germline lookup yields CDR1 MNHEY and CDR2 SMNVEV (reference sequence). The CDR3 contains 14 residues. Trimming cost V 2 bases and J 5 bases; bases outside gene matches: 3. The CDR3 coding sequence is TGTGCCAGCAGTTTACTGGACAGGGGTGAGACCCAGTACTTC. Translation: CASSLLDRGETQYF.

This clonotype was recorded a few times. The rearrangement uses TRBV30 and TRBJ2-1; D uncertain. V lost 3 bases to trimming and J lost 0 bases, with 6 bases between them. Germline V gene data show CDR1 as GTSNPN and CDR2 as SVGIG (reference sequence). The CDR3 length is 13 residues. The CDR3 DNA follows: TGTGCCTGGAGCCCCGACTCCTACAATGAGCAGTTCTTC. The encoded protein is CAWSPDSYNEQFF.

In its sample, this clonotype was seen many times. The gene calls are TRBV24-1 and TRBJ2-7, with D possibly TRBD1 on 6 matching bases. V lost 4 bases and J lost 6, with 18 bases in between. Germline V gene data show CDR1 as KGHDR and CDR2 as SFDVKD. This CDR3 has 15 amino acids. CDR3 residues: CATSENTGRFGEQYF. The CDR3 DNA reads TGTGCCACCAGTGAAAATACAGGGCGTTTCGGCGAGCAGTACTTC.

This chain links TRBV24-1 with TRBJ2-1, with 7 bases aligning to TRBD1. Germline V gene lookup returns CDR1 KGHDR and CDR2 SFDVKD. J lost 0 bases, V lost 5 bases, and 9 bases had no gene match. There are 17 residues in the CDR3. The CDR3 bases are TGTGCCACCAGTGGACGGGCCCCAGGGGGCTCCTACAATGAGCAGTTCTTC. Amino acids: CATSGRAPGGSYNEQFF.

On this clonotype: A much larger clone is a single base away; this may be a read error. Here the CDR3 omits its conserved ending phenylalanine or tryptophan, so a read error is the likely source. This rearrangement joins TRBV6-2 or TRBV6-3 to TRBJ2-1; either TRBD1 or TRBD2 may fit D (5 bases each). The CDR3 is made up of 15 amino acids. V gave up 4 bases and J gave up 3 bases, with 13 bases separating them. The germline gives CDR1 MNHEY, CDR2 SVGEGT. CDR3 protein: CASSSRDGFYNEQFS. The CDR3 nucleotides read TGTGCCAGCAGTTCCCGGGACGGATTCTACAATGAGCAGTTCTCC.

This clonotype has at least ten counts. The chain joins TRBV7-2 to TRBJ2-5; weak D call: TRBD2 (6 bases). The length of the CDR3 is 17 residues. V lost 5 bases and J lost 2, with 21 bases in between. In germline, CDR1 is SGHTA, CDR2 FQGNSA. The CDR3: CASSPDSYTGGQETQYF. In nucleotides, the CDR3 is TGTGCCAGCAGCCCAGATTCCTATACCGGGGGTCAAGAGACCCAGTACTTC.

This clonotype was recorded at least ten times. The chain couples TRBV6-6 to TRBJ2-7; 8 nucleotides line up with TRBD2. The CDR3 has 13 amino acids. Germline CDR1 reads MNHNY; CDR2 reads SVGAGI (reference sequence). The J segment lost 4 bases and the V segment lost 6 bases, leaving 5 bases of the junction unmatched. The CDR3 loop is CASSREGQYEQYF. In DNA, the CDR3 is TGTGCCAGCAGCCGGGAGGGCCAATACGAGCAGTACTTC.

The chain recombines TRBV20-1 with TRBJ2-1, with 11 nucleotides matching TRBD2. The CDR3 runs 16 residues. Germline CDR1 reads DFQATT; CDR2 reads SNEGSKA (reference sequence). V dropped 5 bases and J dropped 7; count of bases not matched to a gene: 13. The CDR3 region has the DNA TGCAGTGCTCCTCCTCCGACTAGCGGGGTAGCTAATGAGCAGTTCTTC. Protein product: CSAPPPTSGVANEQFF.

This clonotype was seen many times. The V and J genes are TRBV6-2 or TRBV6-3 and TRBJ2-7, with 8 bases matching TRBD2. This CDR3 has 16 residues. V lost 5 bases and J lost 9; bases outside the gene matches: 18. Germline values: CDR1 MNHEY, CDR2 SVGEGT. This CDR3 reads CASSPSTSGVILGQYF. In nucleotides, the CDR3 is TGTGCCAGCAGTCCCTCCACTAGCGGCGTAATACTCGGGCAGTACTTC.

This clonotype was counted at least ten times. The rearrangement joins TRBV6-5 to TRBJ2-5; TRBD2 might be the D (5 bases). V lost 0 bases, J lost 2 bases, and 10 bases lay in between. Germline V gene data show CDR1 as MNHEY and CDR2 as SVGAGI. The CDR3 loop spans 15 amino acids. As DNA, the CDR3 is TGTGCCAGCAGTTACTCCCTAGCAGATCAAGAGACCCAGTACTTC. Residues: CASSYSLADQETQYF.

This clonotype was detected ten times or more. The rearrangement uses TRBV2 and TRBJ2-1, with 8 bases aligning to TRBD2. This CDR3 region has 20 residues. CDR1 is SNHLY, CDR2 FYNNEI, per germline. V trimming: 2 bases; J trimming: 3 bases; junction bases outside the gene matches: 18. CDR3 sequence reads: CASSEFTSGRTTTLYNEQFF. The CDR3 DNA is TGTGCCAGCAGTGAATTCACTAGCGGAAGAACAACCACTCTCTACAATGAGCAGTTCTTC.

This clonotype was counted a few times. V usage is TRBV6-2 or TRBV6-3 and J usage is TRBJ2-1; D uncertain. CDR1 MNHEY and CDR2 SVGEGT come from the germline V gene. The CDR3 has 12 residues. For the CDR3, the DNA is TGTATGACCCTGGGGTTTTTGGATGAGCAGTTCTTC. Its protein product is CMTLGFLDEQFF.

The table lists this clonotype with a few counts. In DNA form, the CDR3 reads TGTGCCAGCAGTTACTCGAATTATCAGGGAAGCTACGAGCAGTACTTC. It specifies CASSYSNYQGSYEQYF. The V call is TRBV6-5, the J call TRBJ2-7; D is perhaps TRBD1 (5 bases). From germline, CDR1 is MNHEY and CDR2 SVGAGI. The CDR3 is 16 residues long. V was cut by 0 bases and J by 3 bases, with 15 bases left in between.

Notes on this clonotype: Compared with germline, one end of the junction differs, possibly owing to a read error. V and J are TRBV4-1 and TRBJ2-6; D perhaps matches TRBD1 (6 bases). Germline assignment: CDR1 MGHRA and CDR2 YSYEKL. This CDR3 spans 16 amino acids. CDR3 nucleotide sequence: TGCGCCAGCAGTCAGGGGCATGGCTCTGGGGCCGACGTCCTGACTTTC. This translates into CASSQGHGSGADVLTF.

In this sample, this clonotype turned up a few times. V gene TRBV9 combines with J gene TRBJ2-1; 7 nucleotides line up with TRBD2. The CDR3 runs to 14 residues. Germline trimming cut 4 bases from V and 7 bases from J; bases unmatched to any gene: 8. Looked up from germline, CDR1 is SGDLS and CDR2 is YYNGEE. CDR3 DNA: TGTGCCAGCAGCCCCCCAACTAGCGCAAATGAGCAGTTCTTC. It codes for CASSPPTSANEQFF.

This clonotype was counted between two and nine times. The chain couples TRBV10-2 to TRBJ2-7; perhaps TRBD2 as D (5 bases). This CDR3 has 13 residues. V was clipped by 2 bases and J by 6 bases, with 11 bases between them. Germline CDR1 WSHSY, CDR2 SAAADI. As DNA, the CDR3 is TGCGCCAGCAGTGAGCTACTAGTTTCCGAGCAGTACTTC. As protein: CASSELLVSEQYF.

For this clonotype: This may come from a read error, since a much larger clone is one base off. This chain connects TRBV19 to TRBJ2-7, with TRBD2 identical over 7 bases. Germline V gene data show CDR1 as LNHDA and CDR2 as SQIVND (reference sequence). The CDR3 is 13 amino acids. The CDR3 nucleotides are TGTGCCACCTCTGCGGGTAGCGGGTACGAGCGGTACTTC. Residues: CATSAGSGYERYF.

This clonotype was recorded at least ten times. This chain joins TRBV28 and TRBJ2-7; either TRBD1 or TRBD2 may fit D (5 bases each). Germline V gene sequence: CDR1 MDHEN, CDR2 SYDVKM. V was pared by 5 bases and J by 5 bases, with 10 bases between. The CDR3 contains 12 residues. The CDR3 DNA reads as TGTGCCAGCAGTATGTGGGACCACGAGCAGTACTTC. Encoded protein: CASSMWDHEQYF.

This clonotype was seen many times. This chain uses TRBV19 with TRBJ1-5; TRBD1 agrees at 7 bases. V was clipped by 4 bases and J by 1 base; unmatched bases: 10. There are 17 residues in the CDR3. CDR1 is LNHDA and CDR2 is SQIVND in the germline V gene (reference sequence). The CDR3 sequence: CASSRRQGAVSNQPQHF. CDR3 sequence (DNA): TGTGCCAGTAGTAGAAGACAGGGTGCGGTAAGCAATCAGCCCCAGCATTTT.

Note on this clonotype: This may arise from a read error, as a much more abundant clone is one base away. V is TRBV11-1 and J is TRBJ2-7, with unresolved D. V was cut by 7 bases and J by 5 bases, with 12 bases left in between. From germline, CDR1 is SGHAT and CDR2 FQDESV (reference sequence). CDR3 length: 12 residues. The CDR3 protein is CASTLGDDEQYF. The CDR3 nucleotides read TGTGCCAGCACCCTTGGAGATGACGAGCAGTACTTC.

This clonotype has ten or more counts. The chain combines TRBV28 with TRBJ2-5; 8 bases align to TRBD1. The CDR3 extends over 15 amino acids. CDR1 is MDHEN, CDR2 SYDVKM, per germline. V dropped 5 bases and J dropped 1; count of bases not matched to a gene: 6. CDR3: CASSASTGAQETQYF. Written as DNA, the CDR3 is TGTGCCAGCAGTGCGTCGACAGGGGCCCAAGAGACCCAGTACTTC.

This clonotype appeared many times. V usage is TRBV30 and J usage is TRBJ1-6; 9 nucleotides line up with TRBD1. With 4 bases clipped from V and 10 bases from J, the junction kept 8 bases outside the gene matches. The CDR3 sequence is 14 residues long. Germline-derived CDR1 and CDR2 are GTSNPN and SVGIG (reference sequence). The CDR3 coding sequence is TGTGCCTGGACCCAGGGACAGGGTACATCACCCCTCCACTTT. Amino acid sequence: CAWTQGQGTSPLHF.